This is a list of T cell receptor beta chains from one sample in a study of cytomegalovirus exposure and HLA in healthy donors. TCRdb's copy holds only in-frame clones and misses some; the assay was immunoSEQ multiplex PCR. This table has under 200,000 clones, over 75% appearing once. The material sequenced was PBMCs. The receptors were gathered from a young man in good health and CMV-seropositive. CDR3s include the opening cysteine and the closing phenylalanine or tryptophan.

j_call v_call cdr3_aa
TRBJ2-3 TRBV5-6 CASNFPRDTQYF
TRBJ1-4 TRBV19 CASSMTGTTNEKLFF
TRBJ2-5 TRBV15 CATSKGTSGQETQYF
TRBJ2-1 TRBV1 CTSSQAHSGGIDEQFF
TRBJ2-3 TRBV4-1 CASSQVGLSGGNSSTDTQYF
TRBJ2-7 TRBV4-1 CASSLIPGQGEGLTEQYF
TRBJ2-3 TRBV25-1 CASRTFRGVTTDTQYF
TRBJ2-2 TRBV25-1 CASSEYFVLEEAGELFF
TRBJ2-5 TRBV11-2 CASSLRGLAGGIQETQYF
TRBJ1-4 TRBV25-1 CASSEIQDTTNEKLFF
TRBJ1-6 TRBV19 CASSIDGQLSPLHF
TRBJ2-2 TRBV9 CASSVGGGSGELFF
TRBJ1-6 TRBV9 CASKADSGSPLHF
TRBJ1-4 TRBV30 CAWSGHRGGEKLFF
TRBJ2-7 TRBV7-2 CATGPDRRVPSYEQYF
TRBJ2-4 TRBV6-1 CASSEAREFAKNIQYF
TRBJ1-6 TRBV5-6 CASSPSAGFDSPLHF
TRBJ2-1 TRBV27 CASSLSLAGDLSYNEQFF
TRBJ1-5 TRBV29-1 CSARQVKSNQPQHF
TRBJ2-7 TRBV4-3 CASIRQTPYEQYF
TRBJ2-5 TRBV27 CASSTRTEQETQYF
TRBJ1-5 TRBV30 CAWRSGNQPQHF
TRBJ2-1 TRBV7-6 CASSLGWGVTEQFF
TRBJ1-2 TRBV18 CASSREAGTANYGYTF
TRBJ1-2 TRBV5-1 CASSGGLYGYTF
TRBJ2-1 TRBV9 CASSVVGGPDEQFF
TRBJ2-7 TRBV4-1 CASSRPGQAYEQYF
TRBJ1-3 TRBV2 CASSRLAGNTIYF
TRBJ2-7 TRBV7-9 CASSRDSHEQYF
TRBJ1-2 TRBV6-1 CASSALGDYGYTF